This TCR beta chain was recovered during a study of blood T cell repertoires in COVID-19. Profiled with immunoSEQ multiplex PCR; TCRdb holds only in-frame clones, not every one. In the table there are about 420,000 clones, around 90% of which are singletons. The CDR3 totals 15 residues. Trimming shortened V by 5 bases and J by 7 bases, and 18 bases separated the two germline ends. The germline gives CDR1 LGHNT, CDR2 FRNRAP. This TCR was sampled from a man between 18 and 29 years old with COVID-19, enrolled during active disease. The gene calls are TRBV12-5 and TRBJ2-1; D might be TRBD1 (6 bases). Sequencing used peripheral blood. The CDR3 spells CASGLYRDPRNEQFF. The CDR3 DNA is TGTGCTAGTGGTCTCTACAGGGACCCTAGGAATGAGCAGTTCTTC.